This TCR beta chain is drawn from a study of post-analysis software for immune sequencing data. Findings and caveats of the study: TRBV segments more frequent in patients than in controls numbered roughly 5 and included TRBV5-6, TRBV5-1 and TRBV20-1. Strong co-clustering by F measure was evident for samples that had been prepared in the same batch. People with multiple sclerosis had a significantly lower normalized Chao1 diversity than controls did.

This clonotype occurred many times. Its antigen is unidentified. Unique molecular identifiers were built into the TCR beta cDNA libraries. The T cell input of about 0.9 to 11 million gave around 450,000 cDNA molecules. TCRdb analysed the PCR reads with MiXCR anew, one entry per CDR3 protein. The data hold about 800,000 distinct CDR3 sequences, with roughly 30% observed a single time. This CDR3 spans 15 amino acids. V shed 0 bases, J shed 4 bases, and the junction held 2 bases outside the gene matches. Germline V gives CDR1 DFQATT, CDR2 SNEGSKA (reference sequence). The sequenced sample was blood. This clonotype was obtained from a girl under 18 with multiple sclerosis. The V and J genes are TRBV20-1 and TRBJ2-1; TRBD2 matches 11 bases. The CDR3 region has the DNA TGCAGTGCTAGAGAAATAGCGGGAGGGTACAATGAGCAGTTCTTC. It encodes CSAREIAGGYNEQFF.